Only one count was recorded for the clone carrying this T cell receptor (beta chain). Authors' data handling: Amplification with reference gene primers provided the estimates of nucleated cell counts. The assay was immunoSEQ multiplex PCR, and TCRdb's table has in-frame clones only and misses some. The V and J calls and clone size come from that table; D and trimming were worked out from the DNA. The data show roughly 120,000 clones, with approximately 90% seen just once and around 30% held by the top ten. The data were taken from a study of blood T cell repertoires in COVID-19. Across the study: COVID-19 samples, acute and convalescent, were from the United States, Italy and Spain. The cDNA or gDNA used as material had been derived from T cells, B-cell-depleted T cells, or PBMCs.

Specimen: peripheral blood. The source is a man in his 70s with active or convalescent COVID-19.

Here the CDR3 DNA reads TGCGCCAGCAGCTCAGGGACTAGCGACCACAATGAGCAGTTCTTC. This sequence encodes CASSSGTSDHNEQFF. The V call is TRBV5-1, the J call TRBJ2-1, with 10 nucleotides matching TRBD2. The CDR3 sequence is 15 residues long. Germline CDR1 reads SGHRS; CDR2 reads YFSETQ. V lost 3 bases to trimming and J lost 5 bases; unmatched junction nucleotides: 5. Variable domain in full (rest from reference TRBV5-1 and TRBJ2-1): KAGVTQTPRYLIKTRGQQVTLSCSPISGHRSVSWYQQTPGQGLQFLFEYFSETQRNKGNFPGRFSGRQFSNSRSEMNVSTLELGDSALYLCASSSGTSDHNEQFFGPGTRLTVL.